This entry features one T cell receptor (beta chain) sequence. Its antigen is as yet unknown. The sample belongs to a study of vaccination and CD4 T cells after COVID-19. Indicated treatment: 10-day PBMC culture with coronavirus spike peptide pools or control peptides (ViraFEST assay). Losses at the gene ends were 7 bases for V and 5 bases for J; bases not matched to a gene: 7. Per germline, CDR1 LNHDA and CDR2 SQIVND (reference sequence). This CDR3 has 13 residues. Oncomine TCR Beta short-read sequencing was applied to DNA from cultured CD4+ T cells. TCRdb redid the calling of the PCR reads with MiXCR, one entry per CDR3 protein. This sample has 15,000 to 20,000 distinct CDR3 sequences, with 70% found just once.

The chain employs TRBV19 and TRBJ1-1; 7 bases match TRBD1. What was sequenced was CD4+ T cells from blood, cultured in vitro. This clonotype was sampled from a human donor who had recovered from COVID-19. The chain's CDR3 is CASNRGGITEAFF. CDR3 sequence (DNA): TGTGCCAGTAATCGAGGGGGCATAACTGAAGCTTTCTTT.